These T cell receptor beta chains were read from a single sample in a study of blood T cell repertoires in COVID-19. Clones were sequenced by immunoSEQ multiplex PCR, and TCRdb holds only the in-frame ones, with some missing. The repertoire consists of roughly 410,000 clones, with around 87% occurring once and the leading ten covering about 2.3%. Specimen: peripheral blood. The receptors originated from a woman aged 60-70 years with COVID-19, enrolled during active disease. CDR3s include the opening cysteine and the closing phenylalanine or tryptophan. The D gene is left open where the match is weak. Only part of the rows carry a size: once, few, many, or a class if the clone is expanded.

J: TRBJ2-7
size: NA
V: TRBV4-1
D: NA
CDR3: CASSQGGDTYSYEQYF
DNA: TGCGCCAGCAGCCAAGGGGGAGACACCTACTCCTACGAGCAGTACTTC

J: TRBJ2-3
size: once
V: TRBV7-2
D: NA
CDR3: CASSRGLGIGDTQYF
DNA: TGTGCCAGCAGCCGCGGTCTGGGTATAGGAGATACGCAGTATTTT

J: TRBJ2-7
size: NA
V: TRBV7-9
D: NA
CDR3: CASSPRTASSYEQYF
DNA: TGTGCCAGCAGCCCGAGGACTGCCAGCTCCTACGAGCAGTACTTC

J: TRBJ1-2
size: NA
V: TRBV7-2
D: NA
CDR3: CASTQGQYYGYTF
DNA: TGTGCCAGCACCCAGGGACAATACTATGGCTACACCTTC

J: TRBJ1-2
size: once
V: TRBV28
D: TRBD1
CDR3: CASSRAGTGGSRGYTF
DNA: TGTGCCAGCAGTCGGGCGGGGACAGGGGGCTCGCGGGGCTACACCTTC

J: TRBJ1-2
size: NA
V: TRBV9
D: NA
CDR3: CASSVVVGVVGGYTF
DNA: TGTGCCAGCAGCGTAGTGGTGGGAGTAGTGGGTGGCTACACCTTC

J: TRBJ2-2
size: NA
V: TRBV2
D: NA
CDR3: CASSLRVGTGELFF
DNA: TGTGCCAGCAGTCTGAGGGTGGGCACCGGGGAGCTGTTTTTT

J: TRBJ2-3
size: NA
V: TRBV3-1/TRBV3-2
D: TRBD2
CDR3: CASSPGTSGGIVDTQYF
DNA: TGTGCCAGCAGCCCCGGGACTAGCGGGGGTATAGTAGATACGCAGTATTTT

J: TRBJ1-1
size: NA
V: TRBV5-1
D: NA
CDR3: CASSFTGMNTEAFF
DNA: TGCGCCAGCAGCTTCACGGGTATGAACACTGAAGCTTTCTTT

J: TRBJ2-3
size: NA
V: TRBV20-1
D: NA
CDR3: CSASRPGGGYGDTQYF
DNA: TGCAGTGCTAGTCGTCCGGGCGGGGGCTACGGAGATACGCAGTATTTT

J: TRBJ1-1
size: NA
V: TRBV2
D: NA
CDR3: CASTTTDMNTEAFF
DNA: TGTGCCAGCACCACGACAGACATGAACACTGAAGCTTTCTTT

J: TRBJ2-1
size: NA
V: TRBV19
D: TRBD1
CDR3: CASSTDRGLYNEQFF
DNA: TGTGCCAGTAGTACAGACAGGGGGCTGTACAATGAGCAGTTCTTC

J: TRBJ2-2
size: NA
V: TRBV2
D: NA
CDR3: CASSPRNTGELFF
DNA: TGTGCCAGCAGCCCGAGGAACACCGGGGAGCTGTTTTTT

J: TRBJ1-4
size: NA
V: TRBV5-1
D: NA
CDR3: CASRGGEGEKLFF
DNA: TGCGCCAGCAGGGGAGGGGAAGGGGAAAAACTGTTTTTT

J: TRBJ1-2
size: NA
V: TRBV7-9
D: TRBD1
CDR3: CASSFVQGADGYTF
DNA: TGTGCCAGCAGCTTCGTACAGGGGGCTGATGGCTACACCTTC

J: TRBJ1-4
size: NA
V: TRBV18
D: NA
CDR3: CASSPQGIRATNEKLFF
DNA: TGTGCCAGCTCACCACAGGGTATCAGGGCAACTAATGAAAAACTGTTTTTT

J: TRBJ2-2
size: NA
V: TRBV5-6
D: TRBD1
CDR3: CASRSTGGPGELFF
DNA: TGTGCCAGCAGGTCGACAGGGGGACCCGGGGAGCTGTTTTTT

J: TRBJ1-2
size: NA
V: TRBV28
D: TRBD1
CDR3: CASSRDRVNYGYTF
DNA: TGTGCCAGCAGCCGGGACAGGGTGAACTATGGCTACACCTTC

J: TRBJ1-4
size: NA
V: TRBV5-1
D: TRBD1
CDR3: CASSHGQGARANEKLFF
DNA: TGCGCCAGCAGTCACGGACAGGGAGCGAGGGCTAATGAAAAACTGTTTTTT

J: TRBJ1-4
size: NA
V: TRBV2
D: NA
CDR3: CASRKEGLATNEKLFF
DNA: TGTGCCAGCAGGAAGGAGGGACTTGCAACTAATGAAAAACTGTTTTTT

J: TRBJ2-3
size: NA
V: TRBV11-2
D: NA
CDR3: CASSPDRRGGDTQYF
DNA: TGTGCCAGCAGCCCGGACAGGAGGGGTGGTGATACGCAGTATTTT

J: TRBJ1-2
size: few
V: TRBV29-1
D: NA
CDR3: CSVRPPGWQKDGYTF
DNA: TGCAGCGTCAGACCCCCGGGGTGGCAAAAGGATGGCTACACCTTC

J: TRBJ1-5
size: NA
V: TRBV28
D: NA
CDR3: CASLGGGRSNQPQHF
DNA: TGTGCCAGCCTCGGGGGGGGCAGGAGCAATCAGCCCCAGCATTTT

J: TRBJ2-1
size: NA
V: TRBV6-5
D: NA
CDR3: CASSYSGGRYNEQFF
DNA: TGTGCCAGCAGTTACTCGGGGGGGCGCTACAATGAGCAGTTCTTC

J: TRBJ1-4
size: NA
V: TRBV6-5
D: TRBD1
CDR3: CASSYGGTGGEKLFF
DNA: TGTGCCAGCAGTTACGGTGGGACAGGTGGTGAAAAACTGTTTTTT

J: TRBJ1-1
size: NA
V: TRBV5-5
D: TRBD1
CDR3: CASSLAGQAYRNTEAFF
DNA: TGTGCCAGCAGCTTGGCCGGACAGGCCTATAGAAACACTGAAGCTTTCTTT

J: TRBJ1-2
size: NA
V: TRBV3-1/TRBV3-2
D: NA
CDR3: CASSRLISGYGYTF
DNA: TGTGCCAGCAGCCGACTCATCTCGGGGTATGGCTACACCTTC

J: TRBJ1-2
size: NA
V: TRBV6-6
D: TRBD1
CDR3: CASSPRQGGNGYTF
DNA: TGTGCCAGCAGTCCCAGACAGGGGGGCAATGGCTACACCTTC

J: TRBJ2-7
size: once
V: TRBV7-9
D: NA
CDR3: CASSLSSFSYEQYF
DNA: TGTGCCAGCAGCTTATCCTCCTTCTCCTACGAGCAGTACTTC

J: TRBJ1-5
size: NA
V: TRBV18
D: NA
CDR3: CASSPTVNQPQHF
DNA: TGTGCCAGCTCACCAACAGTTAATCAGCCCCAGCATTTT

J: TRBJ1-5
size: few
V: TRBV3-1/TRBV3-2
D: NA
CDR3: CASSQEQGQNQPQHF
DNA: TGTGCCAGCAGCCAAGAGCAGGGACAAAATCAGCCCCAGCATTTT